This TCR beta chain was identified during a study of metastatic and nonmetastatic thyroid tumors. Study as a whole: It was across blood and tumor or nodule tissue from malignant and benign thyroid patients that repertoires were compared. The study, taken as a whole, reports: Significantly higher TCR beta diversity was reportedly seen in malignant thyroid tumors than benign nodules, in blood and tumor.

This clone has at least ten counts. Its antigen remains unidentified. The V gene's germline CDR1 is LNHDA and CDR2 SQIVND (reference sequence). This CDR3 spans 15 amino acids. Deletions cut 1 base from V and 1 base from J, with 10 bases between. Thyroid surgery was preceded by no treatment in any patient. TCRdb reprocessed the PCR reads via MiXCR. This sample carries under 95,000 clones, over 9.5% of them seen once, and the ten largest clones take around 11%. The chain employs TRBV19 and TRBJ1-1; D gene uncertain. What was sequenced was blood. The clonotype originates from a female donor with papillary thyroid cancer or a benign thyroid nodule (not recorded which). Some clones in this sample may be carry-over from other donors' samples. The CDR3, as DNA: TGTGCCAGTAGTATAGCGGGCAGCAGGAACACTGAAGCTTTCTTT. Translating it yields CASSIAGSRNTEAFF. Using reference TRBV19 and TRBJ1-1 for the parts outside the CDR3, the full variable domain is DGGITQSPKYLFRKEGQNVTLSCEQNLNHDAMYWYRQDPGQGLRLIYYSQIVNDFQKGDIAEGYSVSREKKESFPLTVTSAQKNPTAFYLCASSIAGSRNTEAFFGQGTRLTVV.